The T cell receptor beta chain under discussion was sequenced for a study of blood T cell repertoires in COVID-19. At the level of the study: PBMCs, B-cell-depleted T cells, or T cells were the source of the cDNA or gDNA that made up the material.

Profiled with immunoSEQ multiplex PCR; TCRdb holds only in-frame clones, not every one. The top ten hold around 6.2% of the sample, which has roughly 200,000 clones, approximately 85% seen once. The germline V gene has CDR1 SGHKS and CDR2 YYEKEE (reference sequence). This CDR3 is 14 amino acids long. V lost 0 bases and J 2 bases, leaving 6 bases between the germline ends. The sequencing input was PBMCs or T cells enriched from blood (not recorded which). The chain is built from TRBV5-5 and TRBJ1-3; possibly TRBD1 for D (5 bases). This clonotype was sampled from a man between 35 and 55 years old who had recovered from COVID-19. In nucleotides, the CDR3 is TGTGCCAGCAGCTTGGCAGGGACTGGAAACACCATATATTTT. Its translation: CASSLAGTGNTIYF.